This paragraph reports one T cell receptor beta chain. These data come from a study of OX40 agonist ivuxolimab in advanced cancers. The CDR3 runs 15 residues. Deletions cut 0 bases from V and 5 bases from J, with 12 bases between. Germline V lookup: CDR1 SGHRS, CDR2 YFSETQ. Measured with immunoSEQ multiplex PCR; TCRdb has only the in-frame clones, and not every one. Among more than 60,000 clones listed, about 89% were seen once. The chain uses TRBV5-1 and TRBJ2-1, with D possibly being TRBD2 (5 bases). This receptor was taken from an adult with an advanced solid tumor such as melanoma, head and neck, liver or kidney cancer. Source: CD4+ or CD8+ T cells sorted from blood, taken in a trial of the OX40 agonist ivuxolimab. The CDR3: CASSLGPLGDNEQFF. The CDR3, as DNA: TGCGCCAGCAGCTTGGGACCCCTCGGGGACAATGAGCAGTTCTTC. Full variable domain (rest looked up from reference TRBV5-1 and TRBJ2-1): KAGVTQTPRYLIKTRGQQVTLSCSPISGHRSVSWYQQTPGQGLQFLFEYFSETQRNKGNFPGRFSGRQFSNSRSEMNVSTLELGDSALYLCASSLGPLGDNEQFFGPGTRLTVL.